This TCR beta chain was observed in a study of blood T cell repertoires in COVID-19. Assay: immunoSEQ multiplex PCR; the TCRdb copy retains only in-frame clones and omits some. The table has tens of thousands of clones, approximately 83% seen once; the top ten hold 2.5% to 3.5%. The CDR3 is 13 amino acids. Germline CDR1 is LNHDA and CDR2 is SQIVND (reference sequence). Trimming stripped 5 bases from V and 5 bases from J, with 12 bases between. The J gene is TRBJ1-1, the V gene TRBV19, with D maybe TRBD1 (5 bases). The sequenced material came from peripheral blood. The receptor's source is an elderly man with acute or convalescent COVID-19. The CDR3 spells CASSPRGGTEAFF. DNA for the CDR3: TGTGCCAGTAGTCCCCGGGGGGGGACTGAAGCTTTCTTT.